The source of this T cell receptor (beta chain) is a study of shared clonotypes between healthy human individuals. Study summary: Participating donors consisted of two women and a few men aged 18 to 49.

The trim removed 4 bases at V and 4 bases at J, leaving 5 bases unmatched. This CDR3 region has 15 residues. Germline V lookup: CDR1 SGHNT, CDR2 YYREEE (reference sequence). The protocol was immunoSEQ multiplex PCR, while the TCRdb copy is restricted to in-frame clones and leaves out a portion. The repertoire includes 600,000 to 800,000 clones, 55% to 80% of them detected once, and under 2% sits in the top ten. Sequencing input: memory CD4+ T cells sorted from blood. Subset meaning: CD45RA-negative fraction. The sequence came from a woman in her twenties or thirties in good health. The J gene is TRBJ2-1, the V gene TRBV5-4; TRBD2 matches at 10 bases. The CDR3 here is CASSHPSGGYNEQFF. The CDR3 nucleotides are TGTGCCAGCAGCCACCCTAGCGGGGGATACAATGAGCAGTTCTTC.